The next 15 T cell receptor beta chains were all read from a single sample in a study of T-cell reconstitution after alpha-beta-depleted transplantation in children. Library preparation (for TCRbeta) was performed with unique molecular identifiers. TCRdb processed the PCR reads anew with MiXCR; each CDR3 protein has one entry. The table records roughly 790,000 distinct CDR3 sequences, 16% of them present only once. Sample: PBMCs, mostly from graft donor cells, taken 360 days after TCRalphabeta/CD19-depleted stem cell transplant. The source is a male patient between 10 and 17 years old who had a stem cell transplant for acute lymphoblastic leukemia, so the T cells may come from the graft donor.

This clonotype was detected a few times. V gene TRBV5-1 combines with J gene TRBJ2-7; 8 nucleotides agree with TRBD2. CDR3 length equals 16 residues. The V segment lost 1 base and the J segment 2 bases; nucleotides outside the gene matches: 8. Germline values: CDR1 SGHRS, CDR2 YFSETQ. DNA for the CDR3: TGCGCCAGCAGCTTGAGGGATAGCGGGACCACCTACGAGCAGTACTTC. Residues: CASSLRDSGTTYEQYF. Full variable domain (outside the CDR3, taken from reference TRBV5-1 and TRBJ2-7): KAGVTQTPRYLIKTRGQQVTLSCSPISGHRSVSWYQQTPGQGLQFLFEYFSETQRNKGNFPGRFSGRQFSNSRSEMNVSTLELGDSALYLCASSLRDSGTTYEQYFGPGTRLTVT.

A few counts support this clonotype. V and J are TRBV28 and TRBJ1-5; possible D gene TRBD1, 5 bases. CDR1 and CDR2 from the germline V gene are MDHEN and SYDVKM. V was cut by 4 bases and J by 0 bases, with 22 bases left in between. The CDR3 runs to 19 residues. In DNA form, the CDR3 reads TGTGCCAGCAGTTCCATTCCAGGGACGAGATTATATAGCAATCAGCCCCAGCATTTT. As protein: CASSSIPGTRLYSNQPQHF.

The rearrangement links TRBV7-9 to TRBJ2-7; 9 bases fit TRBD2. This CDR3 spans 13 amino acids. V shed 4 bases, J shed 6 bases, and the junction held 4 bases outside the gene matches. The germline V gene encodes CDR1 SEHNR and CDR2 FQNEAQ (reference sequence). CDR3 DNA: TGTGCCAGCAGCTCCCTGACTAGCGGCGAGCAGTACTTC. This codes for CASSSLTSGEQYF.

This clonotype has only a few counts. The chain has TRBV18 and TRBJ2-3; D remains unclear. Looked up from germline, CDR1 is KGHSH and CDR2 is LQKENI. Trimming stripped 2 bases from V and 1 base from J, with 10 bases between. This CDR3 spans 15 amino acids. The CDR3 loop reads CASSPVALGTDTQYF. CDR3 coding DNA: TGTGCCAGCTCACCAGTAGCCCTCGGCACAGATACGCAGTATTTT.

The chain employs TRBV7-2 and TRBJ2-2; the D gene is possibly TRBD2 (6 bases). The CDR3 has 15 residues. Trimming left V 1 base short and J 4 bases short, with 10 bases between. Per the germline V gene, CDR1 is SGHTA and CDR2 is FQGNSA. The DNA for the CDR3 is TGTGCCAGCAGCTTAGTCCCGGGACTCACCGGGGAGCTGTTTTTT. Its protein is CASSLVPGLTGELFF.

The chain joins TRBV15 to TRBJ2-1, with a weak D call TRBD2 (6 bases). Germline-derived CDR1 and CDR2 are LNHNV and YYDKDF (reference sequence). Trimming pared 7 bases from V and 0 bases from J, leaving 13 bases between. The CDR3 consists of 15 residues. This CDR3 reads CATTFPGSSYNEQFF. In DNA form, the CDR3 reads TGTGCCACCACCTTCCCCGGGAGCTCCTACAATGAGCAGTTCTTC. Supplemented by reference TRBV15 and TRBJ2-1, the full variable domain reads DAMVIQNPRYQVTQFGKPVTLSCSQTLNHNVMYWYQQKSSQAPKLLFHYYDKDFNNEADTPDNFQSRRPNTSFCFLDIRSPGLGDTAMYLCATTFPGSSYNEQFFGPGTRLTVL.

The sample holds a few counts of this clonotype. The chain employs TRBV5-1 and TRBJ1-4, with D tentatively TRBD1 (5 bases). From germline, CDR1 is SGHRS and CDR2 YFSETQ. V was cut by 0 bases and J by 4 bases, with 10 bases left in between. CDR3 length: 15 amino acids. The CDR3 loop reads CASSLGDSYNEKLFF. CDR3 nucleotides: TGCGCCAGCAGCTTGGGAGACAGCTATAATGAAAAACTGTTTTTT. The variable domain in full, with the rest retrieved from reference TRBV5-1 and TRBJ1-4, is KAGVTQTPRYLIKTRGQQVTLSCSPISGHRSVSWYQQTPGQGLQFLFEYFSETQRNKGNFPGRFSGRQFSNSRSEMNVSTLELGDSALYLCASSLGDSYNEKLFFGSGTQLSVL.

This clonotype occurred a few times. The chain uses TRBV5-4 and TRBJ2-3; 7 nucleotides align to TRBD2. With V trimmed by 3 bases and J by 2 bases, 15 bases remained unmatched. CDR3 length: 18 amino acids. Germline CDR1 reads SGHNT; CDR2 reads YYREEE (reference sequence). In nucleotides, the CDR3 is TGTGCCAGCAGCTCCCACCCCTTTCAGCTAGCGGACACAGATACGCAGTATTTT. Translated: CASSSHPFQLADTDTQYF.

The table lists this clonotype with a few counts. CDR3 residues: CAISSLAGGWETQYF. The CDR3, as DNA: TGTGCCATCAGCTCCCTAGCGGGAGGGTGGGAGACCCAGTACTTC. This rearrangement joins TRBV10-3 to TRBJ2-5; 12 bases are a match to TRBD2. Germline loops: CDR1 ENHRY, CDR2 SYGVKD. The V segment lost 6 bases and the J segment 5 bases; nucleotides outside the gene matches: 7. The CDR3 loop spans 15 amino acids.

The genes are TRBV2 and TRBJ2-6; the match to TRBD1 covers 7 bases. CDR3 size: 15 residues. The J segment lost 1 base and the V segment lost 8 bases, leaving 5 bases of the junction unmatched. The germline CDR1 and CDR2 sequences are SNHLY and FYNNEI. CDR3 sequence reads: CASRDSASGANVLTF. CDR3 nucleotide sequence: TGTGCCAGCCGGGACAGCGCGTCTGGGGCCAACGTCCTGACTTTC. The entire variable domain, with the rest obtained from reference TRBV2 and TRBJ2-6, is as follows: EPEVTQTPSHQVTQMGQEVILRCVPISNHLYFYWYRQILGQKVEFLVSFYNNEISEKSEIFDDQFSVERPDGSNFTLKIRSTKLEDSAMYFCASRDSASGANVLTFGAGSRLTVL.

This sequence joins TRBV4-1 and TRBJ2-1, with 8 bases aligning to TRBD2. The CDR3 runs 15 residues. Germline V CDR1 and CDR2: MGHRA, YSYEKL. V shed 3 bases and J 5 bases; nucleotides not matched to a gene: 6. CDR3 loop: CASSHPGLANNEQFF. CDR3 bases: TGCGCCAGCAGCCATCCCGGACTAGCCAACAATGAGCAGTTCTTC.

The chain couples TRBV5-1 to TRBJ2-3; 9 nucleotides align to TRBD1. The germline V gene has CDR1 SGHRS and CDR2 YFSETQ. V trimming: 6 bases; J trimming: 4 bases; junction bases outside the gene matches: 12. The CDR3 is 16 amino acids. CDR3 loop: CASTPTTGGFADTQYF. CDR3 nucleotides: TGCGCCAGCACCCCGACGACAGGGGGGTTTGCAGATACGCAGTATTTT. Full variable domain (remainder filled in from reference TRBV5-1 and TRBJ2-3): KAGVTQTPRYLIKTRGQQVTLSCSPISGHRSVSWYQQTPGQGLQFLFEYFSETQRNKGNFPGRFSGRQFSNSRSEMNVSTLELGDSALYLCASTPTTGGFADTQYFGPGTRLTVL.

This clonotype was detected only a few times. The chain joins TRBV6-5 to TRBJ2-3; perhaps TRBD1 as D (6 bases). V lost 9 bases and J 9 bases, leaving 22 bases between the germline ends. There are 14 residues in the CDR3. Looked up from germline, CDR1 is MNHEY and CDR2 is SVGAGI. For the CDR3, the DNA is TGTGCCAGAGGGACACACAATACTTGTCGGACGCAGTATTTT. Translating gives CARGTHNTCRTQYF.

The rearrangement uses TRBV5-1 and TRBJ2-5; no firm D call. The length of the CDR3 is 12 residues. The V end lost 5 bases, the J end lost 8 bases, and 13 bases lay between the germline ends. Germline assignment: CDR1 SGHRS and CDR2 YFSETQ. CDR3 DNA: TGCGCCAGCAGACTCGGGTTGGGTACCCAGTACTTC. Translation gives CASRLGLGTQYF.

This clonotype came up many times. The chain combines TRBV5-1 with TRBJ2-7; tentative D call: TRBD1 (6 bases). V was clipped by 4 bases and J by 3 bases, with 11 bases between them. From germline, CDR1 is SGHRS and CDR2 YFSETQ. The CDR3 is 13 residues long. CDR3 residues: CASSPQGFYEQYF. The CDR3 DNA sequence: TGCGCCAGCAGCCCACAGGGTTTCTACGAGCAGTACTTC.